This TCR beta chain derives from a study of blood T cells in healthy people across ages (dated by TCRdb to the mid-2010s). Describing the broader study: In model experiments, roughly one uniquely barcoded TCR beta cDNA molecule per two T cells was captured by template switching. To track age-related changes in TCR beta repertoire diversity, the study relied on deep sequencing normalized with unique cDNA molecular identifiers. Four age groups were formed from the donors: young (average about 17 years), middle-aged (around 41), aged (more than 55) and long-lived (about 80). Donors of different ages were randomly distributed across sequencing lanes to avoid experimental bias. Using the same blood draw, the study looked at two additional independent replicas of 1 million unique cDNA reads for two donors, one aged 18 to 30 and the other aged 80 or older.

A note on this clonotype: The antigen it binds to is not known. It has no much larger one-base neighbor in the sample; base qualities were not kept.

Donors were 40 or so systemically healthy Caucasian individuals from Russia aged about 6 to 100 years. About 9.8 milliliters of peripheral blood were drawn from each donor into EDTA-treated Vacutainer tubes. Ficoll-Paque density-gradient centrifugation was used to isolate PBMCs, with at least 6 million per sample. Total RNA was extracted from PBMCs with Trizol reagent, with at least 6 micrograms obtained per sample. For every donor, an aliquot of PBMCs went through flow cytometry to measure the percentages of naive CD45RAhigh/CD27high T cells. Libraries were prepared through 5' RACE. Instrument used: Illumina HiSeq 2500. A second PCR of roughly 6 to 12 cycles was performed with a sample-barcoded 5' primer and a J-beta primer mix. A unique molecular identifier was introduced onto each TCR beta cDNA molecule by a template-switch 5' adaptor carrying 12 random nucleotides. Each sample yielded at least 2.5 million CDR3-containing paired-end reads. First-strand cDNA was synthesized from all RNA with the Mint cDNA synthesis kit, primed by a TRBC-specific oligonucleotide. After uracil-DNA glycosylase treatment, a first 18-cycle PCR used universal primers M1SS and BC2_uni_R on all cDNA. As for the original processing: Each sample was normalized by randomly selecting 1 million high-quality reads, each carrying a distinct molecular identifier. Reads sharing molecular identifiers were discarded rather than binned into consensus sequences. MiTCR, with a Q25 quality threshold and the strictest error-elimination algorithm, was used for CDR3 identification, clonotype clustering and error correction. A nonparametric unseen species model with Euler transformation was used to estimate a lower bound on total TCR beta diversity. Starting from the raw public reads, TCRdb applied fastp trimming at Q25, assembled clones with MiXCR and retained in-frame beta chains. Merged by CDR3 protein, the rows form single entries marked with the most common genes and DNA. The authors' filters were not applied to this entry. The sample has 800,000 to 950,000 distinct CDR3 sequences on record, roughly 50% of them singletons. The ten largest clones take up 13% of the sample.

The CDR3 sequence holds 15 residues, the cysteine and phenylalanine included. The kept DNA is CDR3 alone, 45 bases in frame from the first base. As encoded in the germline V gene, CDR1 is KGHDR while CDR2 is SFDVKD. What the authors observed across the whole study: The CMV infection status of donors was not known, potentially confounding age-related changes in expanded clonotypes. The long-lived group showed more naive CD4+ T cells, fewer expanded clones and increased TCR diversity than the aged group, suggesting age selection. As age increased, observed TCR beta diversity per million T cells dropped in a roughly linear way, and a significant reduction was already evident by age around 41. Conclusive comparison of naive and antigen-experienced compartments was prevented by the profiling of bulk unsorted PBMCs. Total diversity estimates from one million sequenced T cells were considered lower bounds and underestimates. A strong correlation was found between observed TCR beta diversity and the percentage of naive T cells measured by flow cytometry.

The chain links TRBV24-1 with TRBJ2-7, and 8 junction bases match TRBD2. The J call may be incorrect, as the DNA end agrees better with TRBJ2-5. Material for sequencing was blood. The clonotype comes from a young man in good health. Here the CDR3 is given as CATSDLARGAETQYF. The nucleotide sequence is TGTGCCACCAGTGATTTGGCGCGGGGGGCGGAGACCCAGTACTTC.